One sample yielded the 21 T cell receptor beta chains listed below, sequenced in a study of blood T cell repertoires in COVID-19 (dated by TCRdb to 2018 to 2020). Preparation of the library involved the immunoSEQ multiplex PCR assay. Sourced from immuneACCESS, this table was stored by TCRdb with only in-frame sequences that have V and J called. A share of the clones is absent; for the studies checked, an unresolved V gene accounts for under half, and the remainder has no known explanation. For this sample the table gives 95,000 to 150,000 clones, of which over 80% were detected only once. The top ten clonotypes cover over 9.5% of the sample. The material sequenced was peripheral blood. These receptor sequences come from a man between 60 and 75 years old with acute or convalescent COVID-19.

The chain couples TRBV6-5 to TRBJ1-4, with a tentative D call TRBD1 (6 bases). V was shortened by 6 bases and J by 5 bases, with 10 bases between the two germline ends. The germline CDR1 and CDR2 sequences are MNHEY and SVGAGI. This CDR3 has 13 amino acids. DNA for the CDR3: TGTGCCAGCAGATTGACAGGCAATGAAAAACTGTTTTTT. Translating it yields CASRLTGNEKLFF.

The chain couples TRBV6-5 to TRBJ1-2, with TRBD1 matching 12 bases. V shed 6 bases, J shed 4 bases, and the junction held 6 bases outside the gene matches. This CDR3 has 15 residues. Germline lookup yields CDR1 MNHEY and CDR2 SVGAGI. The CDR3, as DNA: TGTGCCAGCAGCCCGGGACAGGGGGCGGTCTATGGCTACACCTTC. Protein: CASSPGQGAVYGYTF.

J is TRBJ2-7 and V is TRBV11-1; tentative D call: TRBD1 (6 bases). Germline loops: CDR1 SGHAT, CDR2 FQDESV (reference sequence). The CDR3 extends over 13 amino acids. Deletions cut 1 base from V and 6 bases from J, with 10 bases between. The CDR3 here is CASSLGQDGEQYF. As DNA, the CDR3 is TGTGCCAGCAGCTTAGGACAGGACGGCGAGCAGTACTTC.

V and J are TRBV28 and TRBJ2-1, with 12 bases lining up with TRBD2. Germline V gene sequence: CDR1 MDHEN, CDR2 SYDVKM. Germline trimming cut 5 bases from V and 8 bases from J; bases unmatched to any gene: 10. The CDR3 totals 16 residues. Here the CDR3 reads CASSTRTSGNIYEQFF. CDR3 in DNA: TGTGCCAGCAGTACCCGGACTAGCGGGAATATCTATGAGCAGTTCTTC.

The V and J genes are TRBV28 and TRBJ1-2; 9 bases line up with TRBD1. The V gene's germline CDR1 is MDHEN and CDR2 SYDVKM. J gave up 4 bases and V 6 bases, and 9 bases lay outside the gene matches. The CDR3 is 15 amino acids. The CDR3 loop is CASSGAGQGGYGYTF. The DNA for the CDR3 is TGTGCCAGCAGCGGGGCGGGACAGGGAGGCTATGGCTACACCTTC.

There are a few counts of this clone. J is TRBJ2-7 and V is TRBV6-6; D may be TRBD1 (5 bases). The V gene's germline CDR1 is MNHNY and CDR2 SVGAGI (reference sequence). Between the trimmed V and J ends, which lost 4 bases and 7 bases, there was a span of 17 bases. This CDR3 contains 14 residues. For the CDR3, the DNA is TGTGCCAGCAGTTGGGGCTTCTCCTACGTGGAGCAGTACTTC. As protein: CASSWGFSYVEQYF.

The chain couples TRBV28 to TRBJ2-1, with D hard to call. CDR1 is MDHEN, CDR2 SYDVKM, per germline. With 8 bases removed from V and 9 bases from J, the gap between germline ends came to 11 bases. The CDR3 is made up of 11 amino acids. CDR3 DNA: TGTGCCAGCGGAGCCTCGGGTGAGCAGTTCTTC. Protein: CASGASGEQFF.

This chain connects TRBV20-1 to TRBJ2-3, with TRBD1 identical over 12 bases. The CDR3 totals 17 residues. Germline lookup yields CDR1 DFQATT and CDR2 SNEGSKA (reference sequence). V lost 3 bases, J lost 5 bases, and 12 bases stayed unmatched. CDR3 in DNA: TGCAGTGCTAGTGCCATTGGGACAGGGGGCGCGGTAGATACGCAGTATTTT. Encoded protein: CSASAIGTGGAVDTQYF.

J is TRBJ1-2 and V is TRBV28, with D possibly matching TRBD1 (5 bases). In germline, CDR1 is MDHEN, CDR2 SYDVKM. The CDR3 runs 14 residues. V lost 8 bases, J lost 4 bases, and 17 bases lay in between. CDR3 protein: CASLPDLGGYGYTF. The CDR3 coding sequence is TGTGCCAGCCTCCCCGACTTGGGGGGCTATGGCTACACCTTC.

The chain carries TRBV5-6 and TRBJ2-2; TRBD2 matches 13 bases. Germline V lookup: CDR1 SGHDT, CDR2 YYEEEE. The CDR3 length is 17 residues. Germline trimming cut 4 bases from V and 0 bases from J; bases unmatched to any gene: 3. The CDR3 here is CASSPGLAGSNTGELFF. The CDR3 nucleotides are TGTGCCAGCAGCCCGGGACTAGCGGGATCGAACACCGGGGAGCTGTTTTTT.

This chain uses TRBV30 with TRBJ1-1, with TRBD1 matching over 7 bases. V shed 2 bases and J 5 bases; nucleotides not matched to a gene: 8. In germline, CDR1 is GTSNPN, CDR2 SVGIG (reference sequence). The CDR3 runs to 14 residues. CDR3 protein: CAWSHNRGWTEAFF. CDR3 DNA sequence: TGTGCCTGGAGTCACAACAGGGGATGGACTGAAGCTTTCTTT.

This clone was detected a few times. This sequence joins TRBV10-1 and TRBJ1-5; D uncertain. The germline gives CDR1 WNHNN, CDR2 SYGVQD (reference sequence). This CDR3 region has 15 residues. Trimming cost V 8 bases and J 3 bases, with 17 bases left between them. DNA of the CDR3: TGCGCCAGCCCCCGTGGGGAGGTTCCCAATCAGCCCCAGCATTTT. Protein: CASPRGEVPNQPQHF.

The chain combines TRBV19 with TRBJ1-1; TRBD1 agrees at 9 bases. Germline trimming cut 7 bases from V and 7 bases from J; bases unmatched to any gene: 10. Germline lookup yields CDR1 LNHDA and CDR2 SQIVND (reference sequence). The CDR3 has 14 residues. The CDR3 DNA follows: TGTGCCAGTACCCGAACAGGGGGCGCGAGTGAAGCTTTCTTT. Translation gives CASTRTGGASEAFF.

V and J are TRBV4-2 and TRBJ2-2, with 7 positions matching TRBD2. CDR3 length equals 18 residues. Trimming at V came to 0 bases and at J to 6 bases, leaving 13 bases not matched to a gene. Germline V CDR1 and CDR2: LGHNA, YNFKEQ. The CDR3 region has the DNA TGTGCCAGCAGCCAAGATGTAAGGGAGGGCCGGGGAGCCGGGGAGCTGTTTTTT. Encoded protein: CASSQDVREGRGAGELFF.

V is TRBV28 and J is TRBJ1-6, with a tentative D call TRBD1 (5 bases). CDR3 length equals 14 residues. CDR1 is MDHEN, CDR2 SYDVKM, per germline. The V and J ends lost 2 bases and 9 bases respectively, with 11 bases between them. The chain's CDR3 is CASSLTGGPSPLHF. CDR3 DNA: TGTGCCAGCAGTTTAACCGGGGGTCCTTCACCCCTCCACTTT.

The gene calls are TRBV9 and TRBJ2-1, with 10 bases identical to TRBD2. The CDR3 length is 14 residues. With V trimmed by 4 bases and J by 6 bases, 4 bases remained unmatched. The germline gives CDR1 SGDLS, CDR2 YYNGEE. CDR3 protein: CASSLAGALNEQFF. As DNA, the CDR3 is TGTGCCAGCAGCCTAGCGGGAGCCCTCAATGAGCAGTTCTTC.

J is TRBJ2-7 and V is TRBV11-2; no clear D. V shed 2 bases and J shed 7 bases, with 6 bases lying between them. This CDR3 is 11 amino acids long. CDR1 is SGHAT and CDR2 is FQNNGV in the germline V gene. CDR3 loop: CASSLIREQYF. DNA of the CDR3: TGTGCCAGCAGCTTAATCAGGGAGCAGTACTTC.

The V call is TRBV6-5, the J call TRBJ2-2; possible D gene TRBD1, 6 bases. Germline CDR1 MNHEY, CDR2 SVGAGI. This CDR3 is built from 14 residues. V was pared by 6 bases and J by 6 bases, with 14 bases between. CDR3: CASSRGSVSGELFF. The CDR3 region has the DNA TGTGCCAGCAGCAGGGGTAGCGTGTCCGGGGAGCTGTTTTTT.

The rearrangement uses TRBV6-5 and TRBJ2-1; unclear D gene. The V and J ends lost 5 bases and 5 bases respectively, with 13 bases between them. The CDR3 has 14 residues. Germline CDR1 is MNHEY and CDR2 is SVGAGI. The CDR3 protein is CASSPFGTNNEQFF. CDR3 bases: TGTGCCAGCAGTCCCTTTGGCACAAACAATGAGCAGTTCTTC.

This sequence joins TRBV6-5 and TRBJ2-2; D perhaps matches TRBD2 (6 bases). This CDR3 spans 15 amino acids. From germline, CDR1 is MNHEY and CDR2 SVGAGI. The ends were cut back, 8 bases at V and 3 bases at J, with 16 bases in the middle. CDR3 sequence reads: CASGSHGGDTGELFF. CDR3 in DNA: TGTGCCAGCGGCTCTCACGGAGGGGACACCGGGGAGCTGTTTTTT.

V usage is TRBV12-3 or TRBV12-4 and J usage is TRBJ1-2; tentative D call: TRBD1 (6 bases). The ends were cut back, 6 bases at V and 6 bases at J, with 11 bases in the middle. The CDR3 is 12 residues long. DNA of the CDR3: TGTGCCAGCAGCAACAGGGATAATGGCTACACCTTC. This encodes CASSNRDNGYTF.